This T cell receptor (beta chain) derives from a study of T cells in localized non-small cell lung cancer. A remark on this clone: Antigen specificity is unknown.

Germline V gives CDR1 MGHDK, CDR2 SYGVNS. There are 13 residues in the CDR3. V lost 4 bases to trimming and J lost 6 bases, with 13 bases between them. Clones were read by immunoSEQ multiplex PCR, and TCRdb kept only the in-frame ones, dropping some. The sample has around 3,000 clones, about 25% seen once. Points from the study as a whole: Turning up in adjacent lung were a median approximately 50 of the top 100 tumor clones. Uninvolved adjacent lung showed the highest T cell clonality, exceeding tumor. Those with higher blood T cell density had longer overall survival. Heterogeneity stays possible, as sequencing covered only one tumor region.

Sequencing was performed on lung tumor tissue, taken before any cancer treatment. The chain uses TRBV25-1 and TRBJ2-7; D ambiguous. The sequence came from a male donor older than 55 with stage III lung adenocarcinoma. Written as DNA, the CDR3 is TGTGCCAGCAGTGGGGAATCGGTTGTCGAGCAGTACTTC. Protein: CASSGESVVEQYF.